This TCR beta chain comes out of a study of blood T cell repertoires in COVID-19. In the study's own analysis: Amplification of reference gene primers was used by the study to estimate nucleated cell counts. Profiled with immunoSEQ multiplex PCR; TCRdb holds only in-frame clones, not every one. D and trimming come from the DNA, and the V and J calls and clone size come from that table. The table records fewer than 500,000 clones, 86% of them present only once. Sequenced sample: peripheral blood. The receptor was derived from a woman aged 30 to 39 with active or convalescent COVID-19.

CDR3 residues: CASSQEGVNAEAFF. For the CDR3, the DNA is TGTGCCAGCAGCCAAGAAGGGGTGAACGCCGAAGCTTTCTTT. The chain couples TRBV14 to TRBJ1-1; tentatively, D is TRBD1 (5 bases). V lost 0 bases, J lost 8 bases, and 13 bases lay in between. The germline CDR1 and CDR2 sequences are SGHDN and FVKESK. This CDR3 is 14 amino acids long.